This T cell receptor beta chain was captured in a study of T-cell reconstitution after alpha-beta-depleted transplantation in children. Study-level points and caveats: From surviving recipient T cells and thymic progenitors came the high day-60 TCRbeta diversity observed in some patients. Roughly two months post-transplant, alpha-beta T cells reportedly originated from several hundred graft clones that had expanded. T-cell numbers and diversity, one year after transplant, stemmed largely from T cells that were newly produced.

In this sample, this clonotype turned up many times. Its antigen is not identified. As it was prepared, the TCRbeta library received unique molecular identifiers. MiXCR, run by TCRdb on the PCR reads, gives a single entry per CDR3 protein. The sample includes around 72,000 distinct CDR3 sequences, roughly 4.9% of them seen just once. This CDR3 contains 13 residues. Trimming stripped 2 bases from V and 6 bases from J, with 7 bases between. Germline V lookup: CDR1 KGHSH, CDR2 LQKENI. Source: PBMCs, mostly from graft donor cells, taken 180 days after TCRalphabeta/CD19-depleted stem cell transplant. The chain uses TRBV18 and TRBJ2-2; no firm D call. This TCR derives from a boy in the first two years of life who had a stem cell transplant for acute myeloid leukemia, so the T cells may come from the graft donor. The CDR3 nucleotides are TGTGCCAGCTCACCATCAGATCCCGGGGAGCTGTTTTTT. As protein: CASSPSDPGELFF.